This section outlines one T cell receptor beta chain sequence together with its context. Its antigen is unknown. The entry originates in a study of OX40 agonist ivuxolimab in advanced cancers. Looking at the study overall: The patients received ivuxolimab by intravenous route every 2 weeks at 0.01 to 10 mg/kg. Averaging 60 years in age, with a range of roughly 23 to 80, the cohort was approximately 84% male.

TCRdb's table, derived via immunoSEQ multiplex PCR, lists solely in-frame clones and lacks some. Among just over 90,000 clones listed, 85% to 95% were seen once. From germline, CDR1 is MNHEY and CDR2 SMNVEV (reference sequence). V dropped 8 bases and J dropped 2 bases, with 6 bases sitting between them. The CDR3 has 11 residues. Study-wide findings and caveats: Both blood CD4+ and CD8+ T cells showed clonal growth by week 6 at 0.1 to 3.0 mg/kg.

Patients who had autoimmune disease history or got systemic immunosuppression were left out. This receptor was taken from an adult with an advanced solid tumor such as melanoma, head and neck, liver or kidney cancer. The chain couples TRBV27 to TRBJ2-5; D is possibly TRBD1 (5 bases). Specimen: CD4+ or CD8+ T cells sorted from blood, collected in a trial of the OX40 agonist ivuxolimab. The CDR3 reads CASGAQETQYF. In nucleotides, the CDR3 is TGTGCCAGCGGGGCTCAAGAGACCCAGTACTTC.